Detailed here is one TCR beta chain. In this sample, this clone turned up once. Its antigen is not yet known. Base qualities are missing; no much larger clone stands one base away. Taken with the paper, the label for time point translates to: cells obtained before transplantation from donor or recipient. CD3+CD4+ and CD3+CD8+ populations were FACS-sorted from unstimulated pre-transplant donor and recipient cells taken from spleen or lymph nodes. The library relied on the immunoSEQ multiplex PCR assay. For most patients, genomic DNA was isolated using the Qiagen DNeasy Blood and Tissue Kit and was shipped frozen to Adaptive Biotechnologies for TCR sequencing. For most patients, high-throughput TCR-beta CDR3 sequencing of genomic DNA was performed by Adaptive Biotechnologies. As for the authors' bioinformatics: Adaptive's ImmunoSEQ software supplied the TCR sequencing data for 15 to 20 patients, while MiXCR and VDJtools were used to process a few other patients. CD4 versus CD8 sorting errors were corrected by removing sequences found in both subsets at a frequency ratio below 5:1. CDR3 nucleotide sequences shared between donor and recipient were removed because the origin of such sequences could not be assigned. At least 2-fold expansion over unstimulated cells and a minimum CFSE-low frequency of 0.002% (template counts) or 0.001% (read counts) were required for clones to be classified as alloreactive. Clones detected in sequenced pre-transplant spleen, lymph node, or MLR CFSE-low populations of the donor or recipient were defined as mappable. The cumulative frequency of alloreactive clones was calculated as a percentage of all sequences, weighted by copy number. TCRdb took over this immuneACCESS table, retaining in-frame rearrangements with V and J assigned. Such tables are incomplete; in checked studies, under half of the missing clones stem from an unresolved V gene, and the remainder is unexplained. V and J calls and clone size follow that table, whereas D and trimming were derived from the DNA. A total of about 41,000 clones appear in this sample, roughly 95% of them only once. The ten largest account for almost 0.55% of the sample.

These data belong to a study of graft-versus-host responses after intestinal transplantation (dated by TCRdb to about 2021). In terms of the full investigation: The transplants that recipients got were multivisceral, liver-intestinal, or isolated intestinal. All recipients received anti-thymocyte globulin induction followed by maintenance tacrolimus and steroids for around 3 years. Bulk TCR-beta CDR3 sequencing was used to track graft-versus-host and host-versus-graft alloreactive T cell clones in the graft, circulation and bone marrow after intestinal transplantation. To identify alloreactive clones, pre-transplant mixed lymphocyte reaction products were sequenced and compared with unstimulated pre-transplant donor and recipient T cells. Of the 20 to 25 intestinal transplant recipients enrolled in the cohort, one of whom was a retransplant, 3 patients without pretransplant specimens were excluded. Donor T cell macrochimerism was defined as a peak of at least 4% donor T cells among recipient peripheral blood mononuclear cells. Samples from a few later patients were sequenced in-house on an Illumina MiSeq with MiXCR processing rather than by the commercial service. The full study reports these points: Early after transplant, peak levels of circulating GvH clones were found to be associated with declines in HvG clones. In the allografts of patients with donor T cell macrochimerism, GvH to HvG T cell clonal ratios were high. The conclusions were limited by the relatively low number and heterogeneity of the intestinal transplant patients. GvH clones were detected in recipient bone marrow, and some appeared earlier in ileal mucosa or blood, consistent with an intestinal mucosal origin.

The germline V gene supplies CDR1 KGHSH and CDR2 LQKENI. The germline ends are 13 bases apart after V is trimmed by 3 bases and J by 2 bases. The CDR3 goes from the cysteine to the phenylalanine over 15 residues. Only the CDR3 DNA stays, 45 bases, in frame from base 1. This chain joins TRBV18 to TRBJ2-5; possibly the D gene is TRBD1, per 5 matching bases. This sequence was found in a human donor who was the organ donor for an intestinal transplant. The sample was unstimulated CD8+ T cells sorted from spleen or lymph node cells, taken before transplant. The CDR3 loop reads CASSPLRGKQETQYF. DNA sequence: TGTGCCAGCTCACCGCTTAGGGGCAAGCAAGAGACCCAGTACTTC.